The 25 T cell receptor beta chains presented below share a single source sample, sequenced in a study of beta chain features in type 1 diabetes. Expressed TCRB transcripts were sequenced because the isolated RNA had all been reverse transcribed beforehand. The data were produced by immunoSEQ multiplex PCR, yet TCRdb's version contains in-frame clones alone and is incomplete. The sample carries a few hundred thousand clones, 27% recorded once. Sequences were obtained from central memory CD4+ T cells from blood. The receptors originated from a man aged 25 to 40 in good health.

On this clone itself: Other DNA sequences in this specimen translate into the identical CDR3. This sequence joins TRBV29-1 and TRBJ2-5, with TRBD2 matching over 14 bases. CDR1 SQVTM and CDR2 ANQGSEA come from the germline V gene. The CDR3 runs 14 residues. With V trimmed by 3 bases and J by 4 bases, 1 base remained unmatched. CDR3 nucleotide sequence: TGCAGCGTTGAGACTAGCGGGAGGGGAGAGACCCAGTACTTC. Residues: CSVETSGRGETQYF.

This clone has a handful of counts. This sample also contains other DNA sequences that code for the same CDR3. The rearrangement uses TRBV29-1 and TRBJ2-7; 7 bases are shared with TRBD1. V lost 5 bases, J lost 0 bases, and 1 base stayed unmatched. The CDR3 contains 12 residues. Germline lookup yields CDR1 SQVTM and CDR2 ANQGSEA. The CDR3 region is CSVRDSSYEQYF. CDR3 coding DNA: TGCAGCGTTCGGGACAGCTCCTACGAGCAGTACTTC.

V usage is TRBV7-9 and J usage is TRBJ1-2; 7 bases align to TRBD1. Per germline, CDR1 SEHNR and CDR2 FQNEAQ (reference sequence). There are 14 residues in the CDR3. Unmatched junction bases numbered 9, after V lost 3 bases and J lost 8 bases. The CDR3 DNA reads as TGTGCCAGCAGCTTTATACAGGGGCAAGGAGGCTACACCTTC. It yields the protein CASSFIQGQGGYTF.

This clone was seen more than once but under ten times. The rearrangement uses TRBV5-1 and TRBJ1-5, with 7 bases fitting TRBD1. The V and J ends lost 6 bases and 6 bases, in that order; junction bases with no gene match: 6. CDR1 is SGHRS, CDR2 YFSETQ, per germline. CDR3 length: 13 amino acids. CDR3 amino acids: CASKRDSGQPQHF. CDR3 bases: TGCGCCAGCAAACGGGACAGTGGTCAGCCCCAGCATTTT.

This clone has a handful of counts. This chain joins TRBV7-2 and TRBJ2-5; 9 nucleotides match TRBD2. V lost 5 bases and J lost 5; bases outside the gene matches: 9. Germline assignment: CDR1 SGHTA and CDR2 FQGNSA. CDR3 length: 15 residues. The CDR3 sequence is CASSLGSGGRETQYF. The CDR3 nucleotides are TGTGCCAGCAGCCTTGGTAGCGGGGGCCGGGAGACCCAGTACTTC.

This clone was seen a few times. The chain is built from TRBV18 and TRBJ2-3; D remains unclear. V lost 5 bases and J lost 5, with 2 bases in between. Germline CDR1 KGHSH, CDR2 LQKENI. The CDR3 has 10 residues. The DNA for the CDR3 is TGTGCCAGCTCAGAAGATACGCAGTATTTT. Its protein is CASSEDTQYF.

This clone was seen a few times. The chain is built from TRBV15 and TRBJ1-5; TRBD1 is a possible D gene (5 bases). Between the trimmed V and J ends, which lost 5 bases and 7 bases, there was a span of 9 bases. Germline CDR1 and CDR2: LNHNV and YYDKDF (reference sequence). The CDR3 spans 12 residues. CDR3 sequence reads: CATSPREQPQHF. CDR3 in DNA: TGTGCCACCAGCCCCAGGGAACAGCCCCAGCATTTT.

J is TRBJ2-7 and V is TRBV5-1, with TRBD2 matching over 8 bases. V shed 4 bases, J shed 4 bases, and the junction held 13 bases outside the gene matches. Per germline, CDR1 SGHRS and CDR2 YFSETQ. The CDR3 consists of 16 residues. CDR3 nucleotides: TGCGCCAGCAGCCCCGGACCCGGGAGGGCCGGGTACGAGCAGTACTTC. Residues: CASSPGPGRAGYEQYF.

The J gene is TRBJ1-2, the V gene TRBV6-5; TRBD1 is a possible D gene (5 bases). Germline values: CDR1 MNHEY, CDR2 SVGAGI. V was cut by 10 bases and J by 2 bases, with 11 bases left in between. This CDR3 contains 12 residues. The CDR3 DNA follows: TGTGCCACCAGACAGACAAACTATGGCTACACCTTC. Translation: CATRQTNYGYTF.

The chain carries TRBV9 and TRBJ2-7; D remains unclear. Germline V gives CDR1 SGDLS, CDR2 YYNGEE. Trimming took 0 bases from V and 0 from J, leaving 10 bases between them. CDR3 length equals 15 residues. CDR3 sequence (DNA): TGTGCCAGCAGCGTAGAAGGACGTAGCTCCTACGAGCAGTACTTC. This codes for CASSVEGRSSYEQYF.

This clone was counted between two and nine times. The rearrangement joins TRBV15 to TRBJ1-1; the D gene is possibly TRBD1 (5 bases). V gave up 2 bases and J gave up 0 bases, with 13 bases separating them. The CDR3 is 16 amino acids. The germline gives CDR1 LNHNV, CDR2 YYDKDF (reference sequence). The CDR3 here is CATSRNPGVMNTEAFF. The DNA of the CDR3 is TGTGCCACCAGCAGAAATCCGGGGGTAATGAACACTGAAGCTTTCTTT.

The chain combines TRBV7-9 with TRBJ2-2; D is unclear. The germline V gene encodes CDR1 SEHNR and CDR2 FQNEAQ (reference sequence). This CDR3 contains 12 residues. V lost 5 bases and J lost 7, with 8 bases in between. CDR3 protein: CASSPPDGELFF. The DNA for the CDR3 is TGTGCCAGCAGCCCTCCCGACGGGGAGCTGTTTTTT.

The chain couples TRBV7-2 to TRBJ2-5, with D unresolved. V was shortened by 0 bases and J by 7 bases, with 6 bases between the two germline ends. Germline assignment: CDR1 SGHTA and CDR2 FQGNSA. This CDR3 is 12 amino acids long. CDR3 in DNA: TGTGCCAGCAGCTTAGCCCTGGGGACCCAGTACTTC. Its protein product is CASSLALGTQYF. The complete variable domain, with remaining parts taken from reference TRBV7-2 and TRBJ2-5, reads GAGVSQSPSNKVTEKGKDVELRCDPISGHTALYWYRQSLGQGLEFLIYFQGNSAPDKSGLPSDRFSAERTGGSVSTLTIQRTQQEDSAVYLCASSLALGTQYFGPGTRLLVL.

This clone was observed a few times. V and J are TRBV10-3 and TRBJ1-1; tentatively, D is TRBD1 (5 bases). Germline values: CDR1 ENHRY, CDR2 SYGVKD. Trimming pared 1 base from V and 5 bases from J, leaving 17 bases between. The CDR3 contains 16 residues. The CDR3 here is CAISEFHRGESTEAFF. The CDR3 DNA is TGTGCCATCAGTGAGTTCCATCGGGGGGAAAGTACTGAAGCTTTCTTT.

This clone showed up just a few times. The chain has TRBV29-1 and TRBJ2-3; tentative D call: TRBD1 (5 bases). The CDR3 contains 13 residues. Germline V CDR1 and CDR2: SQVTM, ANQGSEA. Trimming removed 6 bases from V and 2 bases from J, with 12 bases in between. CDR3 loop: CSVVWGHTDTQYF. CDR3 in DNA: TGCAGCGTCGTTTGGGGCCACACAGATACGCAGTATTTT.

The chain is built from TRBV6-5 and TRBJ2-7; 9 positions agree with TRBD2. Germline-derived CDR1 and CDR2 are MNHEY and SVGAGI. J gave up 6 bases and V 7 bases, and 13 bases lay outside the gene matches. This CDR3 is 15 amino acids long. As DNA, the CDR3 is TGTGCCAGCACTCTTTCGGGACTAGCAGGAGTCGAGCAGTACTTC. Its protein is CASTLSGLAGVEQYF.

The chain links TRBV9 to TRBJ2-3; D remains unclear. This CDR3 has 13 residues. Per germline, CDR1 SGDLS and CDR2 YYNGEE. Trimming removed 0 bases at V and 4 bases at J, with 6 bases between. CDR3 nucleotide sequence: TGTGCCAGCAGCGTAGATTTCTCAGATACGCAGTATTTT. It yields the protein CASSVDFSDTQYF.

The J gene is TRBJ2-5, the V gene TRBV14; D is unclear. V lost 0 bases, J lost 5 bases, and 7 bases lay in between. The CDR3 sequence is 13 residues long. Germline-derived CDR1 and CDR2 are SGHDN and FVKESK. Here the CDR3 reads CASSQDLGETQYF. CDR3 nucleotide sequence: TGTGCCAGCAGCCAAGATCTCGGGGAGACCCAGTACTTC.

V gene TRBV29-1 combines with J gene TRBJ1-5; D unresolved. V was cut by 5 bases and J by 0 bases, with 17 bases left in between. CDR3 size: 16 residues. The germline V gene has CDR1 SQVTM and CDR2 ANQGSEA. The CDR3 here is CSVLEKGSDSNQPQHF. CDR3 sequence (DNA): TGCAGCGTTTTGGAAAAGGGATCGGATAGCAATCAGCCCCAGCATTTT.

The chain uses TRBV27 and TRBJ2-1, with a tentative D call TRBD1 (6 bases). Germline-derived CDR1 and CDR2 are MNHEY and SMNVEV (reference sequence). The V end was cut by 1 base, the J end by 9 bases, with 10 bases between. The CDR3 is made up of 13 amino acids. The CDR3 sequence is CASSLYRAGEQFF. The CDR3 region has the DNA TGTGCCAGCAGTTTATACAGGGCTGGTGAGCAGTTCTTC.

For the CDR3, the DNA is TGTGCCAGCAGTGGACAGGGCAGGGGCGAGCAGTACTTC. Encoded protein: CASSGQGRGEQYF. The chain recombines TRBV2 with TRBJ2-7; 7 positions match TRBD1. The junction had 6 bases not matched to a gene; V was cut back by 4 bases and J by 6 bases. Germline CDR1 is SNHLY and CDR2 is FYNNEI. There are 13 residues in the CDR3.

The chain employs TRBV6-5 and TRBJ2-5, with D tentatively TRBD2 (6 bases). V was cut by 2 bases and J by 2 bases, with 15 bases left in between. Germline V gene sequence: CDR1 MNHEY, CDR2 SVGAGI. The length of the CDR3 is 16 residues. CDR3 region: CASSYAFTSSQETQYF. The CDR3 nucleotides are TGTGCCAGCAGTTACGCCTTTACTAGCAGTCAAGAGACCCAGTACTTC.

The V and J genes are TRBV29-1 and TRBJ1-5; TRBD1 aligns across 7 bases. Germline V lookup: CDR1 SQVTM, CDR2 ANQGSEA. Trimming cost V 8 bases and J 3 bases; bases outside gene matches: 7. The CDR3 covers 13 residues. CDR3 DNA: TGCAGCACACGGACAGGCCCCAATCAGCCCCAGCATTTT. Encoded protein: CSTRTGPNQPQHF. The full variable domain, its missing parts supplied by reference TRBV29-1 and TRBJ1-5, is SAVISQKPSRDICQRGTSLTIQCQVDSQVTMMFWYRQQPGQSLTLIATANQGSEATYESGFVIDKFPISRPNLTFSTLTVSNMSPEDSSIYLCSTRTGPNQPQHFGDGTRLSIL.

The chain employs TRBV7-9 and TRBJ1-5; D perhaps matches TRBD1 (6 bases). CDR3 size: 14 residues. Germline assignment: CDR1 SEHNR and CDR2 FQNEAQ (reference sequence). Trimming removed 5 bases at V and 5 bases at J, with 13 bases between. CDR3: CASSRDGGDQPQHF. In DNA, the CDR3 is TGTGCCAGCAGCAGGGATGGGGGCGATCAGCCCCAGCATTTT.

This clone has a handful of counts. The J gene is TRBJ1-1, the V gene TRBV21-1. TRBV21-1 is deemed a pseudogene. This CDR3 has 12 residues. The CDR3 region has the DNA TGTGCCAGCAACCGAATCCCCAAGGCGGCTTTCTTT. Translating it yields CASNRIPKAAFF.